These T cell receptor beta chains were read from a single sample in a study of T cells in Graves' hyperthyroidism and ophthalmopathy. TCRdb recomputed calls from the multiplex PCR reads with MiXCR, one row per CDR3 protein. The sample has a few hundred thousand distinct CDR3 sequences, around a sixth seen once. Sequencing was carried out using blood. All receptors derive from a woman aged 18-29 years with Graves' hyperthyroidism that later progressed to Graves' ophthalmopathy. CDR3s leave out the opening cysteine and the closing phenylalanine or tryptophan.

TRBV7-9 | VSSSAGVYETQY
TRBV5-4 | ASSLGLAGEEYTAGELF
TRBV20-1 | SAFWTTSSYEQY
TRBV27 | ASRPPGPGYGYT
TRBV5-6 | ASSLAPGGRSYEQY
TRBV4-1 | ASSFRTGLDNEQF
TRBV9 | ASSAGTSFNNEQF
TRBV20-1 | TPGLAGGPRYNEQF
TRBV24-1 | ATSDAGTGSYNEQF
TRBV15 | ATSSSPSYNEQF
TRBV6-1 | ASSAGLAGGIRQF
TRBV20-1 | SAPDTKHTGQASEQY
TRBV18 | ASSTQTVAYEQY
TRBV6-1 | ASSPQWTSGRYEQF
TRBV20-1 | SARRGGLALSYEQY
TRBV20-1 | SAGERGHTDTQY
TRBV7-9 | ASSPPGTGLTDTQY
TRBV7-9 | ASSSREADTQY
TRBV12-3/TRBV12-4 | ASGYGQDSYEQY
TRBV5-1 | ASSSGPEGNTIY
TRBV6-1 | ASSEAAGEGGQPQH
TRBV7-9 | ASSSHRGQTDTQY
TRBV19 | ASSIGTGTGELF
TRBV7-2 | ASSPLASGSYNEQF
TRBV2 | AIPGDQNYGYT
TRBV12-3/TRBV12-4 | ASSRITPGQLFPEQY
TRBV7-9 | ASSSDPTGQF
TRBV27 | ASSLFQPGELF
TRBV6-2/TRBV6-3 | ASSYPGRVTGQPQH
TRBV6-2/TRBV6-3 | ASSWGLGTYNEQF
TRBV20-1 | SARGDLTYEQY
TRBV7-9 | ASSPWEGVKNEQY
TRBV6-6 | ASSYSGQGNTEAF
TRBV11-1 | ASSLSSGVYNEQF
TRBV7-8 | ASSLALGQETQY
TRBV29-1 | SVEDGNYGYT
TRBV29-1 | SVGGGTTSYEQY
TRBV7-9 | ASSLGGRSKV
TRBV7-9 | ASSQRTSGRAGEQF
TRBV15 | ATSKGDRVGGYT
TRBV29-1 | SVSRSAGGGTDTQY
TRBV6-1 | ASSDYRSEQF
TRBV5-8 | ASSFRPFTYNEQF
TRBV15 | ATSRDLGRVGEKLF
TRBV2 | ASSAGVGQPQH
TRBV6-2/TRBV6-3 | ASRTGGSTYEQY
TRBV5-8 | ASRIALRRETQY
TRBV9 | ASSSHPEPYNEQF
TRBV4-1 | ASSQAYRDSGRAF
TRBV29-1 | SAGLAGELNEQF
TRBV29-1 | SVEVGGTGQPQH